This T cell receptor beta chain was identified during a study of vaccination and CD4 T cells after COVID-19. The CDR3 is made up of 15 amino acids. Per the germline V gene, CDR1 is MNHEY and CDR2 is SMNVEV (reference sequence). Trimming cost V 3 bases and J 3 bases, with 14 bases left between them. Findings and limits, study-wide: SARS-CoV-2-reactive clonotypes showed a nonsignificant median rise from approximately 21 to 40.

Cultured CD4+ T-cell DNA underwent Oncomine TCR Beta short-read sequencing. TCRdb analysed the PCR reads with MiXCR anew, one entry per CDR3 protein. The sample has 15,000 to 20,000 distinct CDR3 sequences, more than 45% seen once. This clonotype was seen only a few times. Its target is not known. Treatment: roughly 10-day PBMC culture with coronavirus spike peptide pools or control peptides (ViraFEST assay). The V call is TRBV27, the J call TRBJ1-1; no clear D. The sample consisted of CD4+ T cells from blood, cultured in vitro. This receptor was identified in a human donor who had recovered from COVID-19. For the CDR3, the DNA is TGTGCCAGCAGTTTTGGCCCGGGGTGGGACACTGAAGCTTTCTTT. The encoded protein is CASSFGPGWDTEAFF.